One sample yielded the 17 T cell receptor beta chains listed below, sequenced in a study of breast tumors, draining lymph nodes, adjacent tissues. The lymph nodes were axillary draining lymph nodes from breast cancer patients. TCRdb ran MiXCR on the multiplex PCR reads and lists one entry per CDR3 protein. The sample lists fewer than 300,000 distinct CDR3 sequences, about 34% occurring once. Sequenced input: axillary lymph node tissue. These receptors originate from a female donor with breast cancer. Some clones in this sample may be carry-over from other donors' samples.

This clonotype was observed many times. The V call is TRBV19, the J call TRBJ2-5; 7 bases are shared with TRBD2. Germline V lookup: CDR1 LNHDA, CDR2 SQIVND (reference sequence). J gave up 1 base and V 5 bases, and 7 bases lay outside the gene matches. The CDR3 loop spans 15 amino acids. CDR3 sequence: CASSSARTSQETQYF. The CDR3 DNA is TGTGCCAGTAGTTCTGCCCGGACTAGCCAAGAGACCCAGTACTTC.

This clonotype was observed a few times. The chain links TRBV2 to TRBJ1-1, with TRBD1 identical over 8 bases. The CDR3 length is 14 residues. The J segment lost 5 bases and the V segment lost 4 bases, leaving 6 bases of the junction unmatched. Germline loops: CDR1 SNHLY, CDR2 FYNNEI. The chain's CDR3 is CASSGRQGLTEAFF. The CDR3 bases are TGTGCCAGCAGTGGTCGACAGGGGCTTACTGAAGCTTTCTTT.

This clonotype came up many times. The V gene is TRBV11-2, the J gene TRBJ1-6; possibly TRBD1 for D (5 bases). The germline gives CDR1 SGHAT, CDR2 FQNNGV. The CDR3 totals 14 residues. The V end lost 6 bases, the J end lost 7 bases, and 13 bases lay between the germline ends. The CDR3: CASRPGRMNSPLHF. In nucleotides, the CDR3 is TGTGCCAGCAGGCCGGGACGGATGAATTCACCCCTCCACTTT. The variable domain in full, completed from reference TRBV11-2 and TRBJ1-6, reads EAGVAQSPRYKIIEKRQSVAFWCNPISGHATLYWYQQILGQGPKLLIQFQNNGVVDDSQLPKDRFSAERLKGVDSTLKIQPAKLEDSAVYLCASRPGRMNSPLHFGNGTRLTVT.

The chain couples TRBV6-5 to TRBJ1-1; no clear D gene. V was clipped by 6 bases and J by 0 bases, with 14 bases between them. CDR3 length equals 15 residues. Germline assignment: CDR1 MNHEY and CDR2 SVGAGI. Here the CDR3 reads CASRMSWELNTEAFF. In DNA, the CDR3 is TGTGCCAGCAGGATGAGTTGGGAATTGAACACTGAAGCTTTCTTT.

The chain joins TRBV20-1 to TRBJ2-5; TRBD2 matches 14 bases. V shed 2 bases and J 5 bases; nucleotides not matched to a gene: 10. This CDR3 is 17 amino acids long. Germline V gene lookup returns CDR1 DFQATT and CDR2 SNEGSKA (reference sequence). CDR3 residues: CSARQNRGLAGVETQYF. As DNA, the CDR3 is TGCAGTGCTAGACAAAACAGGGGACTAGCGGGAGTGGAGACCCAGTACTTC.

Ten or more counts support this clonotype. CDR3 nucleotide sequence: TGTGCCAGCAGCTCCCAACCGGTCTTCTCTGGAAACACCATATATTTT. Protein sequence: CASSSQPVFSGNTIYF. The chain carries TRBV7-2 and TRBJ1-3; no definite D call. The V gene's germline CDR1 is SGHTA and CDR2 FQGNSA. The CDR3 totals 16 residues. Trimming cost V 4 bases and J 0 bases, with 13 bases left between them. Using reference TRBV7-2 and TRBJ1-3 for the parts outside the CDR3, the full variable domain is GAGVSQSPSNKVTEKGKDVELRCDPISGHTALYWYRQSLGQGLEFLIYFQGNSAPDKSGLPSDRFSAERTGGSVSTLTIQRTQQEDSAVYLCASSSQPVFSGNTIYFGEGSWLTVV.

The J gene is TRBJ2-2, the V gene TRBV2; 12 positions agree with TRBD2. Germline CDR1 reads SNHLY; CDR2 reads FYNNEI. The CDR3 is made up of 16 amino acids. Losses at the gene ends were 0 bases for V and 6 bases for J; bases not matched to a gene: 2. CDR3 in DNA: TGTGCCAGCAGTGAAGCCGGGACTAGCGGGCCCGGGGAGCTGTTTTTT. The encoded protein is CASSEAGTSGPGELFF.

This clonotype has a single count. At one end, the junction sequence differs from germline, possibly due to a read error. The chain has TRBV14 and TRBJ2-1, with D perhaps TRBD2 (6 bases). The DNA end favors TRBJ2-7, so the J call may be wrong. This CDR3 is built from 16 residues. Germline assignment: CDR1 SGHDN and CDR2 FVKESK. For the CDR3, the DNA is TGCGCCGGCAGCCAAGTTTTCAGCGGGCCCTACAATGAGCAGTACTTC. It translates to CAGSQVFSGPYNEQYF.

This clonotype was recorded at least ten times. The V and J genes are TRBV20-1 and TRBJ2-3, with a tentative D call TRBD2 (6 bases). Looked up from germline, CDR1 is DFQATT and CDR2 is SNEGSKA (reference sequence). The germline V and J ends were trimmed by 0 bases and 1 base, with 17 bases remaining between them. The CDR3 runs to 17 residues. CDR3 in amino acids: CSARDCPGLPCTDTQYF. CDR3 in DNA: TGCAGTGCTAGAGACTGCCCGGGACTTCCCTGCACAGATACGCAGTATTTT.

This clonotype was observed at least ten times. The chain couples TRBV5-4 to TRBJ2-1, with 7 bases identical to TRBD1. Germline V CDR1 and CDR2: SGHNT, YYREEE (reference sequence). This CDR3 is 13 amino acids long. V lost 5 bases to trimming and J lost 9 bases; unmatched junction nucleotides: 8. The CDR3, as DNA: TGTGCCAGCAGTCAAGAAAACAGGGGTGAGCAGTTCTTC. Amino acids: CASSQENRGEQFF.

V usage is TRBV7-2 and J usage is TRBJ1-2; the D is unclear. Germline CDR1 and CDR2: SGHTA and FQGNSA. The CDR3 runs 14 residues. V was shortened by 1 base and J by 1 base, with 7 bases between the two germline ends. The CDR3, as DNA: TGTGCCAGCAGCTTAGAGCGGCTTAACTATGGCTACACCTTC. Protein sequence: CASSLERLNYGYTF.

This clonotype was found a few times. This may stem from a read error, because a much larger clone lies one nucleotide away. The CDR3 coding sequence is TGCAGTGCTCACCCGCCCAGGAGCTCCTCCGAGCAGTACTTC. The encoded protein is CSAHPPRSSSEQYF. The chain links TRBV20-1 to TRBJ2-7; unclear D gene. Germline-derived CDR1 and CDR2 are DFQATT and SNEGSKA (reference sequence). The CDR3 runs to 14 residues.

This clonotype came up a few times. The chain links TRBV20-1 to TRBJ1-1; D is unresolved. V gave up 0 bases and J gave up 6 bases, with 11 bases separating them. The CDR3 covers 13 residues. From germline, CDR1 is DFQATT and CDR2 SNEGSKA (reference sequence). The CDR3 sequence: CSARDGMWAEAFF. CDR3 DNA: TGCAGTGCTAGAGATGGCATGTGGGCTGAAGCTTTCTTT.

The J gene is TRBJ1-4, the V gene TRBV2, with D possibly matching TRBD1 (5 bases). V lost 8 bases and J lost 2, with 12 bases in between. From germline, CDR1 is SNHLY and CDR2 FYNNEI. The CDR3 has 14 amino acids. This CDR3 reads CASHTGLTNEKLFF. The CDR3 nucleotides read TGTGCCAGCCATACAGGTCTTACTAATGAAAAACTGTTTTTT.

This clonotype was picked up many times. The V gene is TRBV7-2, the J gene TRBJ1-2; 8 bases fit TRBD1. Germline assignment: CDR1 SGHTA and CDR2 FQGNSA. The V segment lost 1 base and the J segment 5 bases; nucleotides outside the gene matches: 9. The CDR3 is 16 amino acids. CDR3 amino acids: CASSLVGQGQRYGYTF. For the CDR3, the DNA is TGTGCCAGCAGCTTAGTCGGACAGGGCCAGCGGTATGGCTACACCTTC.

A remark on this clonotype: A much larger clone lies one base from this, so it may be a read error. The chain recombines TRBV6-2 or TRBV6-3 with TRBJ1-2, with a tentative D call TRBD1 (5 bases). The germline V gene has CDR1 MNHEY and CDR2 SVGEGT. The CDR3 loop spans 19 amino acids. CDR3 sequence reads: CASGYQKGGAHETIYGYTF. The CDR3 coding sequence is TGTGCCAGCGGTTACCAAAAAGGAGGGGCGCACGAAACTATTTATGGCTACACCTTC.

The chain carries TRBV11-1 and TRBJ2-3, with D maybe TRBD2 (5 bases). Trimming pared 5 bases from V and 3 bases from J, leaving 9 bases between. This CDR3 has 13 amino acids. Germline assignment: CDR1 SGHAT and CDR2 FQDESV (reference sequence). The CDR3: CASSGSKTDTQYF. CDR3 DNA sequence: TGTGCCAGCAGCGGGAGTAAGACAGATACGCAGTATTTT. The whole variable domain, filled in from reference TRBV11-1 and TRBJ2-3, reads EAEVAQSPRYKITEKSQAVAFWCDPISGHATLYWYRQILGQGPELLVQFQDESVVDDSQLPKDRFSAERLKGVDSTLKIQPAELGDSAMYLCASSGSKTDTQYFGPGTRLTVL.